What follows are 13 T cell receptor beta chains derived from one specimen sequenced in a study of shared clonotypes between healthy human individuals. TCRdb's table, derived via immunoSEQ multiplex PCR, lists solely in-frame clones and lacks some. The sample carries under 600,000 clones, around 76% recorded once. Specimen: PBMCs. The receptors here all came from a woman in her 40s in good health. Some clones in this sample may be carry-over from other donors' samples.

Note on this clone: Because the CDR3's place on the DNA is in doubt, the DNA is left out and the CDR3 is given as listed by TCRdb. The genes are TRBV5-4 and TRBJ2-7; the table's TRBD2 call for D was not verified on the DNA. Per the germline V gene, CDR1 is SGHNT and CDR2 is YYREEE (reference sequence). The CDR3 is 13 residues long, counting both termini. CDR3 region: CASSLSSSGEQYF.

This clone was picked up one time. The chain has TRBV5-1 and TRBJ2-1, with D unclear. CDR1 SGHRS and CDR2 YFSETQ come from the germline V gene. Trimming removed 5 bases from V and 5 bases from J, with 17 bases in between. The CDR3 extends over 15 amino acids. This chain's CDR3 is CASREALEKNNEQFF. CDR3 DNA: TGCGCCAGCAGGGAAGCGTTAGAAAAGAACAATGAGCAGTTCTTC.

This clone was recorded a few times. One base away lies a much larger clone, so this may be a sequencing read error. The chain joins TRBV7-2 to TRBJ1-2, with D maybe TRBD1 (5 bases). Germline CDR1 is SGHTA and CDR2 is FQGNSA. The CDR3 length is 14 residues. Trimming cost V 0 bases and J 7 bases, with 12 bases left between them. CDR3 DNA: TGTGCCAGCAGCTTAGCTGCAGGGTGCTCTGGCTACACCTTC. Protein: CASSLAAGCSGYTF.

This clone showed up just once. V is TRBV5-5 and J is TRBJ1-1; TRBD1 matches 8 bases. V was pared by 4 bases and J by 9 bases, with 5 bases of the junction left unmatched. Germline V gene sequence: CDR1 SGHKS, CDR2 YYEKEE (reference sequence). This CDR3 has 12 residues. The CDR3 coding sequence is TGTGCCAGCAGCCAACGACAGGGGCAAGCTTTCTTT. Translating gives CASSQRQGQAFF.

This chain links TRBV2 with TRBJ2-1; D may be TRBD1 (5 bases). V lost 1 base and J lost 10, with 14 bases in between. This CDR3 spans 14 amino acids. Germline V CDR1 and CDR2: SNHLY, FYNNEI. CDR3 DNA: TGTGCCAGCAGTGAAGAGAATCAGGGTAACGAGCAGTTCTTC. Its translation: CASSEENQGNEQFF.

This clone has only a few counts. The rearrangement joins TRBV7-3 to TRBJ2-1; 7 nucleotides match TRBD2. CDR1 is SGHTA and CDR2 is FQGTGA in the germline V gene. This CDR3 has 12 amino acids. J was trimmed by 10 bases and V by 5 bases; bases with no gene match: 5. Here the CDR3 reads CASSQSSGEQFF. The CDR3 DNA follows: TGTGCCAGCAGCCAATCTAGCGGCGAGCAGTTCTTC.

This clone was seen a handful of times. This sequence joins TRBV29-1 and TRBJ1-1, with TRBD1 identical over 9 bases. The CDR3 runs to 13 residues. Germline lookup yields CDR1 SQVTM and CDR2 ANQGSEA. V was clipped by 7 bases and J by 5 bases; unmatched bases: 8. The CDR3 is CSGGTGGGTEAFF. For the CDR3, the DNA is TGCAGCGGCGGAACAGGGGGCGGGACTGAAGCTTTCTTT.

The chain has TRBV2 and TRBJ2-2; D not certain. Germline lookup yields CDR1 SNHLY and CDR2 FYNNEI. V shed 6 bases and J shed 6 bases, with 8 bases lying between them. There are 12 residues in the CDR3. In DNA form, the CDR3 reads TGTGCCAGCAGCCCCGAGGCCGGGGAGCTGTTTTTT. It specifies CASSPEAGELFF.

The chain joins TRBV9 to TRBJ2-6, with 12 bases lining up with TRBD2. CDR1 is SGDLS, CDR2 YYNGEE, per germline. The CDR3 is made up of 18 amino acids. The V gene end was trimmed by 3 bases and the J gene end by 0 bases; junction bases not matched to a gene: 4. Here the CDR3 DNA reads TGTGCCAGCAGCGCAGGACTAGCGGGAAGCTCTGGGGCCAACGTCCTGACTTTC. This translates into CASSAGLAGSSGANVLTF.

As for this clone: The junction departs from germline at one end; a sequencing error may be responsible. V and J are TRBV7-7 and TRBJ2-3; maybe TRBD1 (7 bases). CDR3 length equals 13 residues. Looked up from germline, CDR1 is SSHAT and CDR2 is FNYEAQ (reference sequence). The CDR3: CASSPEGADTQYF. For the CDR3, the DNA is TGTGCTAGCAGCCCGGAGGGGGCTGATACGCAGTATTTT.

The genes are TRBV30 and TRBJ1-6, with a tentative D call TRBD1 (5 bases). The CDR3 is 13 residues long. In germline, CDR1 is GTSNPN, CDR2 SVGIG (reference sequence). The V and J ends lost 0 bases and 7 bases respectively, with 7 bases between them. This CDR3 reads CAWSVGANSPLHF. The CDR3 DNA reads as TGTGCCTGGAGTGTAGGGGCGAATTCACCCCTCCACTTT.

Only one count was recorded for this clone. The CDR3 protein is CASSFGLAAYEQYF. CDR3 DNA sequence: TGTGCCAGCAGCTTCGGACTAGCCGCCTACGAGCAGTACTTC. The rearrangement joins TRBV7-9 to TRBJ2-7; 8 bases line up with TRBD2. Trimming took 3 bases from V and 2 from J; bases not matched to a gene: 3. The germline CDR1 and CDR2 sequences are SEHNR and FQNEAQ (reference sequence). The CDR3 is made up of 14 amino acids.

The rearrangement links TRBV19 to TRBJ2-6; possibly TRBD1 for D (5 bases). The V and J ends lost 8 bases and 15 bases respectively, with 17 bases between them. Germline V lookup: CDR1 LNHDA, CDR2 SQIVND (reference sequence). The length of the CDR3 is 12 residues. The CDR3 reads CASAIPARALTF. CDR3 nucleotides: TGTGCCAGTGCAATCCCGGCCAGGGCCCTGACTTTC. Together with reference TRBV19 and TRBJ2-6, the CDR3 gives the full variable domain: DGGITQSPKYLFRKEGQNVTLSCEQNLNHDAMYWYRQDPGQGLRLIYYSQIVNDFQKGDIAEGYSVSREKKESFPLTVTSAQKNPTAFYLCASAIPARALTFGAGSRLTVL.